The 30 T cell receptor beta chains reported below all come from one sample, sequenced in a study of human T cells and chemical hapten exposure. TCRdb processed the RACE reads anew with MiXCR; each CDR3 protein has one entry. Counted here are some 45,000 distinct CDR3 sequences, 9.5% to 15% occurring once; the ten biggest clones make up approximately 6%. Regarding time point: pre-sensitization, week 0. The treatment is: therapeutic diphenylcyclopropenone sensitization with weekly scalp DPC. The starting material was whole blood, obtained in connection with sensitization to the hapten diphenylcyclopropenone (DPC). The receptors were gathered from a young woman with alopecia areata. Some clones in this sample may be carry-over from other donors' samples.

V is TRBV7-9 and J is TRBJ2-7; 11 bases align to TRBD1. Germline CDR1 reads SEHNR; CDR2 reads FQNEAQ (reference sequence). This CDR3 comprises 14 residues. The junction had 8 bases not matched to a gene; V was cut back by 7 bases and J by 6 bases. CDR3 sequence (DNA): TGTGCCAGCACCCCCAGGACAGGGGGCGCCGAGCAGTACTTC. It encodes CASTPRTGGAEQYF. Filled out from reference TRBV7-9 and TRBJ2-7, the complete variable domain reads DTGVSQNPRHKITKRGQNVTFRCDPISEHNRLYWYRQTLGQGPEFLTYFQNEAQLEKSRLLSDRFSAERPKGSFSTLEIQRTEQGDSAMYLCASTPRTGGAEQYFGPGTRLTVT.

This clonotype has just a few counts. DNA of the CDR3: TGTGCCAGCAGCTTACAGGGGGCTGGGACCCAGTACTTC. Its protein is CASSLQGAGTQYF. The J gene is TRBJ2-5, the V gene TRBV28; 9 bases fit TRBD1. The CDR3 consists of 13 residues. Looked up from germline, CDR1 is MDHEN and CDR2 is SYDVKM. Trimming removed 6 bases from V and 7 bases from J; junction bases left unmatched: 6.

Ten or more counts support this clonotype. The chain couples TRBV28 to TRBJ1-5, with TRBD1 identical over 7 bases. Germline CDR1 MDHEN, CDR2 SYDVKM. J was trimmed by 6 bases and V by 2 bases; bases with no gene match: 7. This CDR3 has 15 residues. The CDR3, as DNA: TGTGCCAGCAGTTTAAGGGGGCGCAGCGGTCAGCCCCAGCATTTT. Translation gives CASSLRGRSGQPQHF.

Many counts were recorded for this clonotype. The genes are TRBV7-8 and TRBJ2-2; TRBD1 agrees at 9 bases. The CDR3 consists of 17 residues. The V gene's germline CDR1 is SGHVS and CDR2 FQNEAQ. Trimming removed 1 base from V and 5 bases from J; junction bases left unmatched: 8. The CDR3 loop reads CASSLVRHRGRTGELFF. DNA for the CDR3: TGTGCCAGCAGCTTAGTTCGCCACAGGGGGCGAACCGGGGAGCTGTTTTTT.

This clonotype was seen a handful of times. Written as DNA, the CDR3 is TGTGCCAGCAGTTTCATTGAGCAGACCTCCTACAATGAGCAGTTCTTC. This translates into CASSFIEQTSYNEQFF. The V and J genes are TRBV28 and TRBJ2-1; unclear D gene. The germline V gene encodes CDR1 MDHEN and CDR2 SYDVKM. V was trimmed by 3 bases and J by 0 bases, leaving 12 bases between them. The CDR3 is made up of 16 amino acids.

This clonotype was recorded a few times. The chain links TRBV29-1 to TRBJ2-1, with D possibly matching TRBD2 (5 bases). This CDR3 is built from 13 residues. Trimming left V 4 bases short and J 6 bases short, with 13 bases between. Germline V gene lookup returns CDR1 SQVTM and CDR2 ANQGSEA. CDR3 sequence reads: CSVVWLALNEQFF. CDR3 DNA: TGCAGCGTTGTATGGCTAGCTCTCAATGAGCAGTTCTTC.

The chain is built from TRBV27 and TRBJ2-1, with D uncertain. The V and J ends lost 1 base and 4 bases respectively, with 11 bases between them. The CDR3 totals 15 residues. Germline V gene data show CDR1 as MNHEY and CDR2 as SMNVEV (reference sequence). The CDR3 DNA follows: TGTGCCAGCAGTTTATTTGGGGTTACTTACAATGAGCAGTTCTTC. Protein sequence: CASSLFGVTYNEQFF.

This clonotype has a handful of counts. This chain uses TRBV6-5 with TRBJ2-3; D is possibly TRBD2 (5 bases). The CDR3 contains 14 residues. The germline V gene has CDR1 MNHEY and CDR2 SVGAGI. Deletions cut 6 bases from V and 4 bases from J, with 14 bases between. CDR3 sequence: CASSGIPQPDTQYF. In DNA, the CDR3 is TGTGCCAGCAGCGGGATACCTCAGCCAGATACGCAGTATTTT.

This clonotype was detected ten times or more. The DNA is omitted, as the CDR3 cannot be located on it reliably, and the CDR3 follows TCRdb's listing. This sequence joins TRBV18 and TRBJ2-2; TRBD1 is taken as the D call from the table, unchecked against the DNA. The CDR3 spans 13 residues, counting both ends. Germline V gene lookup returns CDR1 KGHSH and CDR2 LQKENI. The CDR3 loop is CASSSGNTGELFF.

This chain links TRBV5-1 with TRBJ2-3, with D hard to call. The CDR3 has 15 residues. The V gene's germline CDR1 is SGHRS and CDR2 YFSETQ. V lost 0 bases and J 0 bases, leaving 8 bases between the germline ends. CDR3 DNA sequence: TGCGCCAGCAGCTTGGCGGGTTTTAGCACAGATACGCAGTATTTT. Translating it yields CASSLAGFSTDTQYF.

This clonotype was observed a handful of times. This sequence joins TRBV29-1 and TRBJ2-5; D perhaps matches TRBD2 (6 bases). This CDR3 is built from 12 residues. Deletions cut 1 base from V and 4 bases from J, with 7 bases between. CDR1 and CDR2 from the germline V gene are SQVTM and ANQGSEA. DNA of the CDR3: TGCAGCGTTGAAGCGGGAGCAGAGACCCAGTACTTC. Residues: CSVEAGAETQYF.

In this sample, this clonotype turned up many times. This chain links TRBV2 with TRBJ2-2, with 10 bases that match TRBD2. The CDR3 contains 15 residues. In germline, CDR1 is SNHLY, CDR2 FYNNEI. Germline trimming cut 6 bases from V and 7 bases from J; bases unmatched to any gene: 8. CDR3 loop: CASRGTSATGGELFF. Written as DNA, the CDR3 is TGTGCCAGCAGAGGGACTAGCGCAACCGGCGGGGAGCTGTTTTTT.

The sample holds many counts of this clonotype. The chain links TRBV29-1 to TRBJ2-7, with 12 bases lining up with TRBD1. With V trimmed by 6 bases and J by 5 bases, 11 bases remained unmatched. Germline V gene sequence: CDR1 SQVTM, CDR2 ANQGSEA. The CDR3 spans 15 residues. In DNA, the CDR3 is TGCAGCGTATTAACCGGGACAGGGGGCGTCAACGAGCAGTACTTC. Protein product: CSVLTGTGGVNEQYF.

This clonotype turned up a few times. V and J are TRBV28 and TRBJ2-7, with 8 bases aligning to TRBD2. V lost 8 bases, J lost 6 bases, and 12 bases stayed unmatched. CDR1 and CDR2 (germline): MDHEN, SYDVKM. The CDR3 sequence is 14 residues long. The CDR3 spells CASGGYAGGSEQYF. CDR3 coding DNA: TGTGCCAGCGGTGGTTACGCGGGAGGCTCCGAGCAGTACTTC.

This clonotype has at least ten counts. This rearrangement joins TRBV4-2 to TRBJ2-5; 8 positions match TRBD1. CDR1 is LGHNA, CDR2 YNFKEQ, per germline. Trimming took 3 bases from V and 4 from J; bases not matched to a gene: 13. The CDR3 has 17 residues. CDR3 amino acids: CASSQEGQGRGAETQYF. The DNA of the CDR3 is TGTGCCAGCAGCCAGGAAGGACAGGGAAGGGGAGCAGAGACCCAGTACTTC.

This clonotype was seen many times. The chain joins TRBV2 to TRBJ1-1; D not resolved. The V and J ends lost 8 bases and 2 bases respectively, with 9 bases between them. Per the germline V gene, CDR1 is SNHLY and CDR2 is FYNNEI. CDR3 size: 12 residues. CDR3 sequence (DNA): TGTGCCAGCCAAAAGGGAAACACTGAAGCTTTCTTT. This translates into CASQKGNTEAFF. Full variable domain (rest looked up from reference TRBV2 and TRBJ1-1): EPEVTQTPSHQVTQMGQEVILRCVPISNHLYFYWYRQILGQKVEFLVSFYNNEISEKSEIFDDQFSVERPDGSNFTLKIRSTKLEDSAMYFCASQKGNTEAFFGQGTRLTVV.

With respect to this clonotype: In this CDR3 the conserved last residue, phenylalanine or tryptophan, is missing, so a read error is likely. V usage is TRBV24-1 and J usage is TRBJ2-2; tentatively, D is TRBD2 (6 bases). V dropped 3 bases and J dropped 4 bases, with 8 bases sitting between them. Germline CDR1 and CDR2: KGHDR and SFDVKD. The CDR3 has 14 residues. In DNA form, the CDR3 reads TGTGCCACCAGTGATAACGGGAGCACCGGGGAGCTGTTTATT. Protein: CATSDNGSTGELFI.

This chain links TRBV20-1 with TRBJ2-3, with a tentative D call TRBD2 (5 bases). Deletions cut 0 bases from V and 8 bases from J, with 9 bases between. The CDR3 extends over 12 amino acids. CDR1 and CDR2 from the germline V gene are DFQATT and SNEGSKA (reference sequence). CDR3 amino acids: CSARDQSGTQYF. CDR3 coding DNA: TGCAGTGCTAGAGATCAGAGCGGTACGCAGTATTTT.

V and J are TRBV2 and TRBJ2-3; perhaps TRBD2 as D (5 bases). The CDR3 contains 15 residues. Germline CDR1 reads SNHLY; CDR2 reads FYNNEI. Trimming pared 7 bases from V and 8 bases from J, leaving 22 bases between. CDR3 protein: CASTSSLSGGSTQYF. Here the CDR3 DNA reads TGTGCCAGCACATCTTCTCTTAGTGGAGGAAGTACGCAGTATTTT.

In this sample, this clonotype turned up many times. The rearrangement links TRBV4-3 to TRBJ1-3, with D possibly matching TRBD1 (6 bases). The CDR3 sequence is 18 residues long. V lost 0 bases and J lost 0, with 15 bases in between. From germline, CDR1 is LGHNA and CDR2 YSLEER. Written as DNA, the CDR3 is TGCGCCAGCAGCCAAGATTGGGCAGGGGCGATCTCTGGAAACACCATATATTTT. This codes for CASSQDWAGAISGNTIYF.

This clonotype was counted between two and nine times. The chain combines TRBV11-2 with TRBJ2-2; the D call may be TRBD1 or TRBD2 (5 bases each). CDR3 size: 15 residues. Per the germline V gene, CDR1 is SGHAT and CDR2 is FQNNGV. Trimming cost V 7 bases and J 4 bases, with 16 bases left between them. The CDR3 is CASIRGEGSTGELFF. The CDR3, as DNA: TGTGCCAGCATTCGCGGAGAGGGGAGCACCGGGGAGCTGTTTTTT.

This clonotype was detected many times. The chain joins TRBV14 to TRBJ2-3, with 15 bases fitting TRBD2. The CDR3 contains 19 residues. CDR1 SGHDN and CDR2 FVKESK come from the germline V gene. J lost 3 bases, V lost 0 bases, and 7 bases had no gene match. Here the CDR3 DNA reads TGTGCCAGCAGCCAAGATGGGGGACTAGCGGGAGGAACGACAGATACGCAGTATTTT. Protein sequence: CASSQDGGLAGGTTDTQYF.

The V gene is TRBV6-2 or TRBV6-3, the J gene TRBJ2-1, with unresolved D. Trimming removed 5 bases from V and 8 bases from J, with 7 bases in between. The CDR3 is 11 residues long. CDR1 and CDR2 (germline): MNHEY, SVGEGT. CDR3 bases: TGTGCCAGCAGTCTGTCGCATGAGCAGTTCTTC. The encoded protein is CASSLSHEQFF.

This clonotype showed up many times. This rearrangement joins TRBV20-1 to TRBJ2-1; D may be TRBD1 (6 bases). From germline, CDR1 is DFQATT and CDR2 SNEGSKA (reference sequence). This CDR3 region has 13 residues. With 4 bases removed from V and 8 bases from J, the gap between germline ends came to 15 bases. The CDR3 bases are TGCAGTGCTACCAGGGGCAAGGGCGATGAGCAGTTCTTC. It translates to CSATRGKGDEQFF.

This clonotype was seen repeatedly, ten times or more. The rearrangement joins TRBV28 to TRBJ1-1, with D unresolved. The germline CDR1 and CDR2 sequences are MDHEN and SYDVKM. V lost 1 base, J lost 11 bases, and 14 bases lay in between. The CDR3 has 13 residues. CDR3 nucleotide sequence: TGTGCCAGCAGTTTATATAGGTTTGCCGACGCTTTCTTT. Its translation: CASSLYRFADAFF.

With respect to this clonotype: This may stem from a read error, because a much larger clone lies one nucleotide away. The rearrangement uses TRBV12-3 or TRBV12-4 and TRBJ2-1, with a weak D call TRBD2 (5 bases). This CDR3 region has 14 residues. This chain's CDR3 is CVSSITQTASRQFF. The CDR3 coding sequence is TGTGTCAGCAGTATTACCCAAACGGCTAGCCGGCAGTTCTTC.

With regard to this clonotype: A read error is possible here, since a much larger clone lies one base away. V is TRBV5-8 and J is TRBJ2-2, with TRBD1 as a possible D gene (6 bases). V lost 6 bases and J 5 bases, leaving 17 bases between the germline ends. CDR3 size: 15 residues. Per germline, CDR1 SGHTS and CDR2 YDEGEE. Here the CDR3 reads CASIWAGVRTGELFF. CDR3 in DNA: TGTGCCAGCATTTGGGCAGGGGTGAGAACCGGGGAGCTGTTTTTT.

Worth noting for this clonotype: A single base separates this from a much larger clone, so it may be a read error. The chain links TRBV18 to TRBJ2-3; 7 positions agree with TRBD2. This CDR3 region has 16 residues. In germline, CDR1 is KGHSH, CDR2 LQKENI. The CDR3 here is CASTPPGGRSTDTQYF. The CDR3 bases are TGTGCCAGCACACCACCAGGCGGGAGATCCACAGATACGCAGTATTTT.

In this sample, this clonotype turned up a few times. The J gene is TRBJ2-7, the V gene TRBV7-9, with 9 bases that match TRBD2. CDR1 is SEHNR and CDR2 is FQNEAQ in the germline V gene (reference sequence). The ends lost 6 bases at V and 2 bases at J; junction bases unmatched: 2. The CDR3 length is 13 residues. CDR3 loop: CASSSSGTYEQYF. DNA of the CDR3: TGTGCCAGCAGTTCTAGCGGGACCTACGAGCAGTACTTC.

The chain uses TRBV12-3 or TRBV12-4 and TRBJ1-2, with 8 bases aligning to TRBD1. The junction had 2 bases not matched to a gene; V was cut back by 3 bases and J by 5 bases. The CDR3 sequence is 13 residues long. CDR3: CASSFGTGYGYTF. The CDR3 DNA reads as TGTGCCAGCAGTTTTGGGACAGGTTATGGCTACACCTTC.